This passage covers 28 T cell receptor beta chains from one sample sequenced in a study of blood T cell repertoires in COVID-19. Profiling relied on immunoSEQ multiplex PCR, and the TCRdb table lists in-frame clones only, not all of them. The sample holds some 460,000 clones, about nine tenths seen once. Sample: PBMCs or T cells enriched from blood (not recorded which). The receptors originated from a young woman who had recovered from COVID-19.

The chain combines TRBV7-9 with TRBJ2-3, with 13 bases that match TRBD2. This CDR3 has 17 residues. After removal of 3 bases from V and 0 bases from J, the junction contained 3 bases not matched to a gene. Germline V gene lookup returns CDR1 SEHNR and CDR2 FQNEAQ (reference sequence). Here the CDR3 DNA reads TGTGCCAGCAGCTTGACTAGCGGGGGGCTTAGCACAGATACGCAGTATTTT. Translation gives CASSLTSGGLSTDTQYF.

This clone was counted only a few times. The J gene is TRBJ2-2, the V gene TRBV3-1 (or the pseudogene TRBV3-2); the D gene is possibly TRBD2 (5 bases). In germline, CDR1 is LGHDT, CDR2 YNNKEL (reference sequence). The CDR3 totals 16 residues. With 1 base removed from V and 0 bases from J, the gap between germline ends came to 9 bases. The CDR3 DNA reads as TGTGCCAGCAGCCAAGTTGGGAGACCGAACACCGGGGAGCTGTTTTTT. Its translation is CASSQVGRPNTGELFF.

The rearrangement uses TRBV3-1 (or the pseudogene TRBV3-2) and TRBJ1-3; D possibly corresponds to TRBD1 (5 bases). V was cut by 4 bases and J by 7 bases, with 17 bases left in between. Looked up from germline, CDR1 is LGHDT and CDR2 is YNNKEL (reference sequence). This CDR3 contains 15 residues. The CDR3 spells CASSRSTGANNTIYF. DNA of the CDR3: TGTGCCAGCAGCCGGTCTACAGGTGCTAACAACACCATATATTTT.

The chain links TRBV2 to TRBJ2-2, with 7 bases matching TRBD1. The CDR3 length is 15 residues. Germline CDR1 reads SNHLY; CDR2 reads FYNNEI. V trimming: 4 bases; J trimming: 3 bases; junction bases outside the gene matches: 5. The CDR3 region has the DNA TGTGCCAGCAGTGTCTTAACAGGGGACACCGGGGAGCTGTTTTTT. Its protein product is CASSVLTGDTGELFF. The whole variable domain, filled in from reference TRBV2 and TRBJ2-2, reads EPEVTQTPSHQVTQMGQEVILRCVPISNHLYFYWYRQILGQKVEFLVSFYNNEISEKSEIFDDQFSVERPDGSNFTLKIRSTKLEDSAMYFCASSVLTGDTGELFFGEGSRLTVL.

V usage is TRBV27 and J usage is TRBJ2-7; D possibly corresponds to TRBD2 (5 bases). Germline V gives CDR1 MNHEY, CDR2 SMNVEV (reference sequence). Trimming stripped 4 bases from V and 5 bases from J, with 15 bases between. This CDR3 comprises 14 residues. In nucleotides, the CDR3 is TGTGCCAGCAGTTACTTCCGAGGGTCCGACGAGCAGTACTTC. It codes for CASSYFRGSDEQYF.

This clone is a singleton in its sample. This sequence joins TRBV24-1 and TRBJ2-5, with TRBD2 identical over 9 bases. With V trimmed by 2 bases and J by 4 bases, 13 bases remained unmatched. The CDR3 runs to 18 residues. Looked up from germline, CDR1 is KGHDR and CDR2 is SFDVKD. The CDR3 spells CATSDSLQASGVRETQYF. The CDR3 DNA sequence: TGTGCCACCAGTGATTCCCTCCAGGCTAGCGGGGTACGAGAGACCCAGTACTTC.

The chain is built from TRBV5-6 and TRBJ2-1; 7 bases fit TRBD2. CDR1 is SGHDT, CDR2 YYEEEE, per germline. There are 12 residues in the CDR3. Trimming removed 4 bases from V and 7 bases from J; junction bases left unmatched: 2. The CDR3 nucleotides read TGTGCCAGCAGCGTCGGGGGGAATGAGCAGTTCTTC. This sequence encodes CASSVGGNEQFF.

The CDR3 DNA is TGCGCCAGCAGCTTGGATGGGAGCTCCTACGAGCAGTACTTC. Protein: CASSLDGSSYEQYF. This rearrangement joins TRBV5-1 to TRBJ2-7; maybe TRBD2 (5 bases). V lost 0 bases and J 0 bases, leaving 7 bases between the germline ends. Germline values: CDR1 SGHRS, CDR2 YFSETQ. This CDR3 spans 14 amino acids.

The chain combines TRBV29-1 with TRBJ1-1; possible D gene TRBD1, 5 bases. CDR1 SQVTM and CDR2 ANQGSEA come from the germline V gene. The CDR3 loop spans 15 amino acids. V lost 1 base to trimming and J lost 2 bases, with 14 bases between them. In nucleotides, the CDR3 is TGCAGCGTTGAAGCCCAACGGACATTTAACACTGAAGCTTTCTTT. This codes for CSVEAQRTFNTEAFF.

In its sample, this clone was seen once. The chain is built from TRBV3-1 (or the pseudogene TRBV3-2) and TRBJ2-2; 9 bases are a match to TRBD2. V shed 4 bases and J 7 bases; nucleotides not matched to a gene: 7. Germline V gene lookup returns CDR1 LGHDT and CDR2 YNNKEL (reference sequence). The CDR3 has 15 amino acids. The CDR3 sequence: CASSLAGDLGGELFF. CDR3 in DNA: TGTGCCAGCAGCCTAGCGGGGGATTTGGGCGGGGAGCTGTTTTTT.

The chain has TRBV11-2 and TRBJ2-7, with 10 bases identical to TRBD1. The CDR3 has 14 residues. CDR1 is SGHAT, CDR2 FQNNGV, per germline. The J segment lost 9 bases and the V segment lost 5 bases, leaving 10 bases of the junction unmatched. CDR3 DNA: TGTGCCAGCAGCCTAGGCCGGGACAGGGGTTTGCAGTACTTC. Protein product: CASSLGRDRGLQYF.

The chain carries TRBV9 and TRBJ2-7; D possibly corresponds to TRBD1 (5 bases). The V end was cut by 4 bases, the J end by 6 bases, with 11 bases between. The CDR3 sequence is 12 residues long. CDR1 and CDR2 (germline): SGDLS, YYNGEE. CDR3 DNA sequence: TGTGCCAGCAGCTCCAGGGAAGGCGAGCAGTACTTC. It encodes CASSSREGEQYF. Together with reference TRBV9 and TRBJ2-7, the CDR3 gives the full variable domain: DSGVTQTPKHLITATGQRVTLRCSPRSGDLSVYWYQQSLDQGLQFLIQYYNGEERAKGNILERFSAQQFPDLHSELNLSSLELGDSALYFCASSSREGEQYFGPGTRLTVT.

The chain combines TRBV19 with TRBJ1-2; a weak D match, TRBD1 (5 bases). V was shortened by 6 bases and J by 2 bases, with 10 bases between the two germline ends. CDR1 and CDR2 (germline): LNHDA, SQIVND (reference sequence). CDR3 size: 13 residues. CDR3 nucleotides: TGTGCCAGTAGCAAGACAGTCAACTATGGCTACACCTTC. Protein sequence: CASSKTVNYGYTF.

The chain combines TRBV6-2 or TRBV6-3 with TRBJ1-1, with 11 bases lining up with TRBD1. Trimming removed 0 bases from V and 7 bases from J; junction bases left unmatched: 1. This CDR3 is built from 14 residues. Germline V gene lookup returns CDR1 MNHEY and CDR2 SVGEGT. Here the CDR3 DNA reads TGTGCCAGCAGTTACTCGGACAGGGGGCGTGAAGCTTTCTTT. As protein: CASSYSDRGREAFF.

The J gene is TRBJ2-3, the V gene TRBV9, with 12 nucleotides matching TRBD2. The CDR3 is 18 amino acids. The junction had 5 bases not matched to a gene; V was cut back by 0 bases and J by 0 bases. The germline V gene has CDR1 SGDLS and CDR2 YYNGEE. CDR3 DNA: TGTGCCAGCAGCGTAGGCCTAGCGGGGGGGTCTAGCACAGATACGCAGTATTTT. This codes for CASSVGLAGGSSTDTQYF.

The chain carries TRBV19 and TRBJ1-5; TRBD1 is a possible D gene (6 bases). Germline loops: CDR1 LNHDA, CDR2 SQIVND (reference sequence). Trimming stripped 8 bases from V and 2 bases from J, with 10 bases between. The CDR3 consists of 13 residues. For the CDR3, the DNA is TGTGCCAGTCACAGGGACGGCAATCAGCCCCAGCATTTT. Translated: CASHRDGNQPQHF. The entire variable domain, with the rest obtained from reference TRBV19 and TRBJ1-5, is as follows: DGGITQSPKYLFRKEGQNVTLSCEQNLNHDAMYWYRQDPGQGLRLIYYSQIVNDFQKGDIAEGYSVSREKKESFPLTVTSAQKNPTAFYLCASHRDGNQPQHFGDGTRLSIL.

The rearrangement uses TRBV5-1 and TRBJ1-1; D uncertain. CDR1 is SGHRS and CDR2 is YFSETQ in the germline V gene. V lost 1 base to trimming and J lost 4 bases, with 14 bases between them. The CDR3 has 15 residues. The CDR3 sequence: CASSLLESRVTEAFF. The CDR3 nucleotides read TGCGCCAGCAGCTTGTTAGAGTCCCGGGTCACTGAAGCTTTCTTT.

The genes are TRBV18 and TRBJ1-3, with D unresolved. The CDR3 runs 13 residues. Trimming took 3 bases from V and 2 from J, leaving 5 bases between them. CDR1 and CDR2 (germline): KGHSH, LQKENI. The CDR3 reads CASSPPAGNTIYF. CDR3 nucleotide sequence: TGTGCCAGCTCACCCCCCGCTGGAAACACCATATATTTT.

The genes are TRBV5-4 and TRBJ2-5; the D gene is possibly TRBD2 (6 bases). CDR3 size: 16 residues. V shed 2 bases and J shed 7 bases, with 21 bases lying between them. Germline V gives CDR1 SGHNT, CDR2 YYREEE (reference sequence). The CDR3 loop is CASSFYGGVAGMTQYF. CDR3 bases: TGTGCCAGCAGCTTTTATGGCGGGGTGGCCGGGATGACCCAGTACTTC.

The chain links TRBV6-5 to TRBJ1-2; D not certain. The V end lost 4 bases, the J end lost 5 bases, and 14 bases lay between the germline ends. This CDR3 contains 14 residues. Germline V gives CDR1 MNHEY, CDR2 SVGAGI. DNA of the CDR3: TGTGCCAGCAGTTCTACGACGGGGAGGTATGGCTACACCTTC. As protein: CASSSTTGRYGYTF.

Turning to this clone: The identical CDR3 is also encoded by other nucleotide sequences in the sample. The V call is TRBV5-1, the J call TRBJ1-5, with 7 bases matching TRBD1. CDR3 length: 15 amino acids. CDR1 is SGHRS and CDR2 is YFSETQ in the germline V gene. The ends lost 0 bases at V and 2 bases at J; junction bases unmatched: 2. The CDR3 DNA reads TGCGCCAGCAGCTTGGGACAGGGAGGCAATCAGCCCCAGCATTTT. Amino acid sequence: CASSLGQGGNQPQHF.

A few counts support this clone. The J gene is TRBJ2-3, the V gene TRBV5-1, with 11 positions matching TRBD1. The junction had 7 bases not matched to a gene; V was cut back by 4 bases and J by 3 bases. Germline CDR1 reads SGHRS; CDR2 reads YFSETQ. CDR3 length: 16 residues. The CDR3 is CASSPDRGRLTDTQYF. The CDR3 bases are TGCGCCAGCAGCCCGGACAGGGGGCGCTTAACAGATACGCAGTATTTT.

Only a few counts were recorded for this clone. The V gene is TRBV5-4, the J gene TRBJ1-2; 9 nucleotides match TRBD1. The CDR3 runs to 14 residues. V dropped 3 bases and J dropped 6; count of bases not matched to a gene: 6. Germline lookup yields CDR1 SGHNT and CDR2 YYREEE (reference sequence). Here the CDR3 DNA reads TGTGCCAGCAGCTCAGGACAGGGGATTGATGGCTACACCTTC. It encodes CASSSGQGIDGYTF.

This sequence joins TRBV18 and TRBJ1-3, with 7 bases identical to TRBD1. The germline gives CDR1 KGHSH, CDR2 LQKENI. The CDR3 covers 19 residues. The junction had 13 bases not matched to a gene; V was cut back by 2 bases and J by 0 bases. CDR3 sequence (DNA): TGTGCCAGCTCACCATCCAGGGGGTCCTCAGGCGACTCTGGAAACACCATATATTTT. The encoded protein is CASSPSRGSSGDSGNTIYF.

The genes are TRBV7-2 and TRBJ2-3; 7 bases agree with TRBD2. Germline V lookup: CDR1 SGHTA, CDR2 FQGNSA. The CDR3 is made up of 13 amino acids. With 5 bases clipped from V and 8 bases from J, the junction kept 7 bases outside the gene matches. Here the CDR3 DNA reads TGTGCCAGCAGCCCGAGCGGGACGGGTACGCAGTATTTT. This translates into CASSPSGTGTQYF.

The V and J genes are TRBV20-1 and TRBJ2-7; 7 bases match TRBD1. The CDR3 spans 15 residues. The germline gives CDR1 DFQATT, CDR2 SNEGSKA (reference sequence). V shed 3 bases, J shed 7 bases, and the junction held 15 bases outside the gene matches. The chain's CDR3 is CSASQPGQSFLEQYF. Here the CDR3 DNA reads TGCAGTGCTAGTCAACCGGGACAGAGCTTCTTAGAGCAGTACTTC.

In its sample, this clone was seen once. This rearrangement joins TRBV19 to TRBJ1-5; tentative D call: TRBD1 (5 bases). V was clipped by 6 bases and J by 2 bases, with 17 bases between them. The CDR3 consists of 16 residues. Germline CDR1 LNHDA, CDR2 SQIVND (reference sequence). The CDR3 sequence is CASSPPQTDGNQPQHF. The DNA of the CDR3 is TGTGCCAGTAGCCCACCCCAGACAGATGGCAATCAGCCCCAGCATTTT.

This clone was found once. The chain recombines TRBV28 with TRBJ1-2; 8 nucleotides align to TRBD1. With 2 bases clipped from V and 8 bases from J, the junction kept 7 bases outside the gene matches. This CDR3 has 14 amino acids. CDR1 MDHEN and CDR2 SYDVKM come from the germline V gene. CDR3 sequence: CASSLTDRAPGYTF. The DNA of the CDR3 is TGTGCCAGCAGTTTAACGGACAGGGCCCCGGGCTACACCTTC.